The 16 T cell receptor beta chains reported below all come from one sample, sequenced in a study of human T cells and chemical hapten exposure. TCRdb used MiXCR to reprocess the RACE reads, holding one entry per CDR3 protein. The profile shows nearly 350,000 distinct CDR3 sequences, approximately 6.3% of them singletons. The time point is: patch test 1, 2 weeks after DPC sensitization. Treatment in this sample: therapeutic diphenylcyclopropenone sensitization with weekly scalp DPC. The sample was whole blood, taken in connection with sensitization to the hapten diphenylcyclopropenone (DPC). All receptors come from a woman between 18 and 30 years old with alopecia areata. Some clones in this sample may be carry-over from other donors' samples.

This clonotype has a count of ten or more. The chain has TRBV7-2 and TRBJ2-7; D unresolved. The germline V gene encodes CDR1 SGHTA and CDR2 FQGNSA. This CDR3 has 12 amino acids. V was cut by 5 bases and J by 3 bases, with 8 bases left in between. CDR3 coding DNA: TGTGCCAGCAGCCAAAACCACTACGAGCAGTACTTC. Its translation: CASSQNHYEQYF. The complete variable domain, with remaining parts taken from reference TRBV7-2 and TRBJ2-7, reads GAGVSQSPSNKVTEKGKDVELRCDPISGHTALYWYRQSLGQGLEFLIYFQGNSAPDKSGLPSDRFSAERTGGSVSTLTIQRTQQEDSAVYLCASSQNHYEQYFGPGTRLTVT.

This clonotype was detected only a few times. The J gene is TRBJ2-5, the V gene TRBV5-1; possibly TRBD1 or TRBD2 for D (5 bases each). With 0 bases removed from V and 2 bases from J, the gap between germline ends came to 11 bases. The CDR3 has 15 amino acids. The V gene's germline CDR1 is SGHRS and CDR2 YFSETQ. The CDR3 coding sequence is TGCGCCAGCAGCTTGGATCCGGGGACGCAAGAGACCCAGTACTTC. It translates to CASSLDPGTQETQYF.

This clonotype was counted between two and nine times. The J gene is TRBJ2-3, the V gene TRBV7-8, with 7 bases lining up with TRBD2. J gave up 1 base and V 3 bases, and 7 bases lay outside the gene matches. From germline, CDR1 is SGHVS and CDR2 FQNEAQ. This CDR3 spans 16 amino acids. CDR3 residues: CASSFLRGVRTDTQYF. DNA for the CDR3: TGTGCCAGCAGCTTTTTACGGGGGGTCCGCACAGATACGCAGTATTTT. The entire variable domain, with the rest obtained from reference TRBV7-8 and TRBJ2-3, is as follows: GAGVSQSPRYKVAKRGQDVALRCDPISGHVSLFWYQQALGQGPEFLTYFQNEAQLDKSGLPSDRFFAERPEGSVSTLKIQRTQQEDSAVYLCASSFLRGVRTDTQYFGPGTRLTVL.

The chain employs TRBV5-1 and TRBJ1-2; D call uncertain. CDR3 length equals 15 residues. V lost 0 bases, J lost 3 bases, and 12 bases lay in between. Looked up from germline, CDR1 is SGHRS and CDR2 is YFSETQ. This chain's CDR3 is CASSLEAQVDYGYTF. CDR3 sequence (DNA): TGCGCCAGCAGCTTGGAAGCGCAAGTAGACTATGGCTACACCTTC. Full variable domain (rest looked up from reference TRBV5-1 and TRBJ1-2): KAGVTQTPRYLIKTRGQQVTLSCSPISGHRSVSWYQQTPGQGLQFLFEYFSETQRNKGNFPGRFSGRQFSNSRSEMNVSTLELGDSALYLCASSLEAQVDYGYTFGSGTRLTVV.

This clonotype occurred a few times. The chain uses TRBV20-1 and TRBJ1-2; 7 bases are shared with TRBD1. The V and J ends lost 6 bases and 4 bases, in that order; junction bases with no gene match: 20. This CDR3 region has 17 residues. The germline gives CDR1 DFQATT, CDR2 SNEGSKA (reference sequence). CDR3 sequence reads: CSARPPTGTWRGYGYTF. Written as DNA, the CDR3 is TGCAGTGCCAGACCCCCGACAGGGACTTGGCGAGGCTATGGCTACACCTTC.

This clonotype occurred a few times. The chain couples TRBV20-1 to TRBJ1-6; D perhaps matches TRBD1 (5 bases). This CDR3 comprises 13 residues. Germline CDR1 is DFQATT and CDR2 is SNEGSKA (reference sequence). The CDR3 here is CGGVPGGNSPLHF. The DNA of the CDR3 is TGCGGGGGGGTCCCCGGGGGGAATTCACCCCTCCACTTT.

This clonotype was picked up a small number of times. V gene TRBV7-3 combines with J gene TRBJ1-1, with 12 nucleotides matching TRBD1. The CDR3 is 15 amino acids. The trim removed 5 bases at V and 7 bases at J, leaving 8 bases unmatched. From germline, CDR1 is SGHTA and CDR2 FQGTGA. The CDR3 loop is CASSPGTGGMREAFF. The DNA of the CDR3 is TGTGCCAGCAGCCCCGGGACAGGGGGCATGCGTGAAGCTTTCTTT.

This clonotype was seen only a few times. This rearrangement joins TRBV27 to TRBJ1-1; D gene ambiguous. The CDR3 sequence is 13 residues long. Germline assignment: CDR1 MNHEY and CDR2 SMNVEV (reference sequence). V dropped 0 bases and J dropped 6 bases, with 8 bases sitting between them. The chain's CDR3 is CASSLSNLAEAFF. CDR3 coding DNA: TGTGCCAGCAGTTTATCGAACCTCGCTGAAGCTTTCTTT.

This clonotype appeared many times. The chain recombines TRBV2 with TRBJ2-1; the D gene is possibly TRBD1 (6 bases). With 2 bases removed from V and 5 bases from J, the gap between germline ends came to 10 bases. The length of the CDR3 is 14 residues. The germline CDR1 and CDR2 sequences are SNHLY and FYNNEI. CDR3 region: CASSESAGDNEQFF. In DNA form, the CDR3 reads TGTGCCAGCAGTGAATCTGCAGGGGACAATGAGCAGTTCTTC.

This clonotype has ten or more counts. The chain has TRBV3-1 and TRBJ1-1; D possibly corresponds to TRBD1 (5 bases). The CDR3 is 16 residues long. The germline V and J ends were trimmed by 6 bases and 0 bases, with 17 bases remaining between them. Germline CDR1 reads LGHDT; CDR2 reads YNNKEL (reference sequence). CDR3 sequence: CASSPGAVSLNTEAFF. CDR3 DNA: TGTGCCAGCAGTCCCGGGGCGGTTTCCTTGAACACTGAAGCTTTCTTT.

The chain combines TRBV5-6 with TRBJ2-4; tentatively, D is TRBD2 (6 bases). V gave up 4 bases and J gave up 6 bases, with 14 bases separating them. Germline V lookup: CDR1 SGHDT, CDR2 YYEEEE. CDR3 length: 14 amino acids. CDR3 residues: CASSQKQGGNIQYF. As DNA, the CDR3 is TGTGCCAGCAGCCAGAAGCAGGGAGGAAACATTCAGTACTTC.

This clonotype was recorded a few times. This chain uses TRBV12-3 or TRBV12-4 with TRBJ1-6; the D gene is possibly TRBD1 (5 bases). CDR3 length equals 16 residues. The V gene lost 0 bases and the J gene lost 8 bases, with 14 bases spanning the gap. CDR3 sequence (DNA): TGTGCCAGCAGTTTAGCGCGGGGCAGAATGTATTCACCCCTCCACTTT. Protein sequence: CASSLARGRMYSPLHF.

The table lists this clonotype with a few counts. The chain joins TRBV15 to TRBJ1-4; 7 nucleotides agree with TRBD1. Per germline, CDR1 LNHNV and CDR2 YYDKDF (reference sequence). V dropped 4 bases and J dropped 5; count of bases not matched to a gene: 4. This CDR3 has 14 residues. The CDR3 loop reads CATSTRDRNEKLFF. The CDR3 bases are TGTGCCACCAGCACCCGGGACAGAAATGAAAAACTGTTTTTT.

The chain uses TRBV6-5 and TRBJ1-5; TRBD1 might be the D (5 bases). Germline V CDR1 and CDR2: MNHEY, SVGAGI. This CDR3 contains 14 residues. V shed 0 bases and J shed 5 bases, with 8 bases lying between them. CDR3 DNA: TGTGCCAGCAGTTACTCTGACAGTTATCAGCCCCAGCATTTT. Translated: CASSYSDSYQPQHF.

CDR3 protein: CASSGKYQETQYF. In nucleotides, the CDR3 is TGTGCCAGTAGCGGAAAGTACCAAGAGACCCAGTACTTC. This chain connects TRBV6-2 or TRBV6-3 to TRBJ2-5; D might be TRBD2 (6 bases). The germline V gene encodes CDR1 MNHEY and CDR2 SVGEGT. The CDR3 is 13 residues long. V was trimmed by 9 bases and J by 0 bases, leaving 11 bases between them.

This clonotype was seen only a few times. The J gene is TRBJ2-3, the V gene TRBV5-1; weak D call: TRBD1 (6 bases). The CDR3 has 16 residues. The germline CDR1 and CDR2 sequences are SGHRS and YFSETQ. V was shortened by 0 bases and J by 2 bases, with 13 bases between the two germline ends. Here the CDR3 DNA reads TGCGCCAGCAGCTTGGTTGGCAGGGGTACCACAGATACGCAGTATTTT. This codes for CASSLVGRGTTDTQYF.